A selection of T cell receptor beta chains follows, all from one sample in a study of glioma-infiltrating T cells after dendritic cell vaccination. Data came from immunoSEQ multiplex PCR; TCRdb stores just in-frame clones and leaves some out. The sample shows about 99,000 clones, roughly 76% of them seen only once. The source was blood, collected before dendritic cell vaccination. The receptors were sampled from a human donor with glioblastoma. The CDR3 runs from the conserved cysteine through the conserved F or W. The D gene is left open where the match is weak. A clone size is listed for some rows: how often the clone was seen (once, few, many), or a class if it is expanded.

j_call clone_size v_call cdr3_length d_call cdr3_aa cdr3_nt
TRBJ2-7 - TRBV29-1 13 - CSVEGQAAYEQYF TGCAGCGTTGAAGGTCAGGCTGCATACGAGCAGTACTTC
TRBJ2-2 - TRBV7-2 17 TRBD1 CASSPPSTGADTGELFF TGTGCCAGCAGCCCACCTAGTACAGGGGCAGACACCGGGGAGCTGTTTTTT
TRBJ1-2 - TRBV5-1 14 - CASSPAGGAGGYTF TGCGCCAGCAGCCCCGCCGGAGGGGCGGGGGGCTACACCTTC
TRBJ1-4 - TRBV7-9 14 TRBD1 CASSPGTANEKLFF TGTGCCAGCAGCCCTGGGACAGCTAATGAAAAACTGTTTTTT
TRBJ2-2 - TRBV7-9 16 - CASSFFPAVGTGELFF TGTGCCAGCAGCTTCTTCCCTGCGGTTGGCACCGGGGAGCTGTTTTTT
TRBJ2-2 - TRBV25-1 15 TRBD2 CASSWDYLNTGELFF TGTGCCAGCAGTTGGGACTACCTGAACACCGGGGAGCTGTTTTTT
TRBJ1-3 - TRBV2 15 - CASIRQVDSGNTIYF TGTGCCAGCATCCGACAGGTCGACTCTGGAAACACCATATATTTT
TRBJ1-1 once TRBV7-8 14 - CASSLQGFNTEAFF TGTGCCAGCAGCTTACAGGGGTTCAACACTGAAGCTTTCTTT
TRBJ2-7 - TRBV7-2 14 - CASSLSGFSYEQYF TGTGCCAGCAGCTTATCAGGGTTTTCCTACGAGCAGTACTTC
TRBJ1-2 - TRBV14 14 - CASSQEQGNYGYTF TGTGCCAGCAGCCAAGAACAGGGAAACTATGGCTACACCTTC
TRBJ2-7 - TRBV30 16 TRBD1 CAWSPVTDRATYEQYF TGTGCCTGGAGTCCCGTGACGGACAGGGCAACCTACGAGCAGTACTTC
TRBJ2-3 - TRBV5-1 14 TRBD1 CASSIGTVTDTQYF TGCGCCAGCAGCATCGGGACAGTTACAGATACGCAGTATTTT
TRBJ1-1 - TRBV20-1 10 - CRVGGTEAFF TGCAGGGTCGGGGGCACTGAAGCTTTCTTT
TRBJ2-5 - TRBV9 16 TRBD2 CASSVGSPGGGETQYF TGTGCCAGCAGCGTAGGGTCGCCGGGGGGAGGCGAGACCCAGTACTTC
TRBJ2-7 - TRBV11-2 14 - CASSEIRGSGEQYF TGTGCCAGCAGCGAGATTAGAGGGTCCGGCGAGCAGTACTTC
TRBJ1-1 - TRBV7-2 13 - CASSPTGSRLAFF TGTGCCAGCAGCCCCACAGGAAGCCGCTTAGCTTTCTTT
TRBJ2-1 once TRBV7-9 16 TRBD2 CASSSTSGVSYNEQFF TGTGCCAGCAGCTCCACTAGCGGGGTCTCCTACAATGAGCAGTTCTTC
TRBJ2-5 - TRBV5-5 14 TRBD2 CASSFASGGETQYF TGTGCCAGCAGCTTCGCTAGCGGGGGTGAGACCCAGTACTTC
TRBJ2-1 - TRBV19 12 - CASSIGGFEQFF TGTGCCAGTAGTATAGGAGGGTTTGAGCAGTTCTTC
TRBJ1-6 - TRBV19 14 TRBD1 CASSADRDQSPLHF TGTGCCAGTAGCGCCGACAGGGATCAGTCACCCCTCCACTTT
TRBJ1-2 - TRBV7-2 13 - CASSLLSSGGYTF TGTGCCAGCAGCTTACTCAGCTCGGGGGGCTACACCTTC
TRBJ1-1 - TRBV21-1 16 - CASSIRQGATKTEAFF TGTGCCAGCAGCATACGACAGGGGGCAACTAAAACTGAAGCTTTCTTT
TRBJ2-5 - TRBV5-6 17 - CASRHTGSEWLGETQYF TGTGCCAGCAGGCATACAGGGTCGGAGTGGTTGGGAGAGACCCAGTACTTC
TRBJ2-5 - TRBV15 14 TRBD1 CATSRGGGEETQYF TGTGCCACCAGCAGAGGAGGGGGCGAAGAGACCCAGTACTTC
TRBJ1-3 - TRBV7-9 16 - CASSLIRDSSGNTIYF TGTGCCAGCAGCTTAATTCGTGACAGCTCTGGAAACACCATATATTTT
TRBJ2-1 - TRBV6-4 15 TRBD2 CASRASGGAYNEQFF TGTGCCAGCAGGGCTAGCGGGGGGGCCTACAATGAGCAGTTCTTC
TRBJ1-1 - TRBV30 13 - CAWDADSYTEAFF TGTGCCTGGGATGCGGACAGCTACACTGAAGCTTTCTTT
TRBJ1-6 - TRBV25-1 14 - CASSWGENNSPLHF TGTGCCAGCAGTTGGGGCGAAAATAATTCACCCCTCCACTTT
TRBJ2-3 once TRBV9 16 TRBD2 CASSVVSGGAKDTQYF TGTGCCAGCAGCGTAGTAAGCGGGGGGGCTAAAGATACGCAGTATTTT
TRBJ2-7 - TRBV7-9 18 TRBD2 CASSSALNSGGRSYEQYF TGTGCCAGCAGCTCCGCTCTAAATAGCGGGGGGCGCTCCTACGAGCAGTACTTC
TRBJ2-7 - TRBV6-6 13 - CASRTSPSYEQYF TGTGCCAGCAGGACTAGTCCTTCCTACGAGCAGTACTTC
TRBJ2-3 - TRBV30 12 - CAWSVLPDTQYF TGTGCCTGGAGTGTACTGCCAGATACGCAGTATTTT
TRBJ2-2 - TRBV18 16 TRBD1 CASSPNTGGRSGELFF TGTGCCAGCTCACCAAATACAGGGGGCAGGTCCGGGGAGCTGTTTTTT
TRBJ1-6 - TRBV29-1 13 - CSVEMTVGSPLHF TGCAGCGTTGAAATGACAGTGGGATCACCCCTCCACTTT
TRBJ2-2 - TRBV9 16 - CASSVVSGLATGELFF TGTGCCAGCAGCGTAGTGTCAGGGCTGGCCACCGGGGAGCTGTTTTTT
TRBJ1-1 - TRBV30 15 - CAWREAGTPNTEAFF TGTGCCTGGAGAGAAGCCGGGACTCCGAACACTGAAGCTTTCTTT
TRBJ1-1 - TRBV30 13 - CAWKTGLNTEAFF TGTGCCTGGAAAACAGGGTTGAACACTGAAGCTTTCTTT
TRBJ2-2 - TRBV7-8 15 - CASSHSGLGGGELFF TGTGCCAGCAGCCATTCGGGGCTCGGGGGCGGGGAGCTGTTTTTT
TRBJ2-7 - TRBV7-9 14 - CASSLSLAGYEQYF TGTGCCAGCAGCTTAAGCCTAGCAGGTTACGAGCAGTACTTC
TRBJ1-4 - TRBV30 13 - CAWSGSGNEKLFF TGTGCCTGGAGTGGGTCGGGGAATGAAAAACTGTTTTTT
TRBJ2-3 few TRBV5-8 16 TRBD2 CASSFYVAGGTDTQYF TGTGCCAGCAGCTTCTACGTAGCGGGGGGCACAGATACGCAGTATTTT
TRBJ2-3 - TRBV18 17 - CASSPNLSGGPTDTQYF TGTGCCAGCTCACCAAACTTATCGGGGGGCCCCACAGATACGCAGTATTTT
TRBJ1-4 - TRBV7-8 15 TRBD1 CASSKRGTGGEKLFF TGTGCCAGCAGCAAAAGGGGGACAGGGGGTGAAAAACTGTTTTTT
TRBJ1-2 - TRBV30 13 TRBD1 CAWSVGQGFGYTF TGTGCCTGGAGTGTAGGACAGGGATTTGGCTACACCTTC
TRBJ2-3 - TRBV7-7 13 - CASSGGGTDTQYF TGTGCTAGCAGCGGAGGCGGCACAGATACGCAGTATTTT
TRBJ2-2 - TRBV18 16 TRBD1 CASSPIGGATTGELFF TGTGCCAGCTCACCTATAGGGGGCGCGACCACCGGGGAGCTGTTTTTT
TRBJ2-3 - TRBV15 17 TRBD2 CATSRGRAGAGTDTQYF TGTGCCACCAGCAGAGGGCGAGCGGGGGCCGGCACAGATACGCAGTATTTT
TRBJ1-3 - TRBV7-2 13 - CASSPAGRDTIYF TGTGCCAGCAGCCCCGCGGGTCGGGACACCATATATTTT
TRBJ2-7 - TRBV10-3 14 TRBD2 CAIKATSDPYEQYF TGTGCCATCAAAGCGACTAGCGACCCCTACGAGCAGTACTTC
TRBJ2-2 - TRBV5-4 16 TRBD2 CASSPWGEGATGELFF TGTGCCAGCAGCCCCTGGGGGGAGGGCGCCACCGGGGAGCTGTTTTTT
TRBJ1-3 - TRBV7-9 15 - CASSLRQGPGNTIYF TGTGCCAGCAGCTTGCGGCAGGGCCCAGGAAACACCATATATTTT